This T cell receptor (beta chain) originates from a study of patients and donors after allogeneic stem cell transplantation. Germline assignment: CDR1 DFQATT and CDR2 SNEGSKA (reference sequence). The CDR3 has 14 amino acids. V gave up 5 bases and J gave up 0 bases; unmatched junction bases: 6. Each CDR3 protein is one row after TCRdb ran MiXCR on the RT-PCR reads. The data contain under 200,000 distinct CDR3 sequences, nearly 25% of them seen just once; the ten biggest clones take up more than 25%. The rearrangement uses TRBV20-1 and TRBJ2-7, with 8 bases that match TRBD2. This TCR was recovered from a human donor who was either an allogeneic HSCT recipient or a stem cell or donor lymphocyte infusion donor (not recorded which). It is not recorded whose cells these are; they may come from a transplant donor. The sequencing sample was made of blood, either unsorted or a sorted T cell fraction (not recorded which). The CDR3 nucleotides read TGCAGTGCTCTCAGCGGGAGCTCCTCCTACGAGCAGTACTTC. Protein product: CSALSGSSSYEQYF.